This entry concerns a single TCR beta chain. As yet, its antigen is unknown. The PCR employed 60 Vbeta primers together with 13 Jbeta primers. Here immunoSEQ multiplex PCR was the method, and the copy in TCRdb shows in-frame clones only, minus some. The sample includes around 210,000 clones, approximately 84% of them seen just once. This sample is part of a study of cytomegalovirus exposure and HLA in healthy donors. Study-wide results and limits: The dataset shows that most TCR sequences were rare, while some public TCRs occurred in many donors. A later analysis found most CMV-associated TCR beta chains apparently HLA-restricted. Previously analyzed data showed that most TCR beta V segments were productive at a frequency of about 87% or about 30%.

J lost 5 bases, V lost 2 bases, and 7 bases had no gene match. Germline V CDR1 and CDR2: MNHEY, SVGAGI. The CDR3 has 16 amino acids. The source of this sequence is a girl between 2 and 10 years old in good health and CMV-seronegative. The chain couples TRBV6-5 to TRBJ2-3; TRBD2 agrees at 10 bases. The sequencing input was PBMCs. The CDR3 DNA reads as TGTGCCAGCAGTTACGAGCGGGGGGGCCTTTTAGATACGCAGTATTTT. Protein sequence: CASSYERGGLLDTQYF.